Listed below are T cell receptor beta chains from one sample, sequenced in a study of blood T cell repertoires in COVID-19. Data came from immunoSEQ multiplex PCR; TCRdb stores just in-frame clones and leaves some out. The table records 250,000 to 350,000 clones, nearly 90% of them present only once. The sequenced sample consisted of PBMCs or T cells enriched from blood (not recorded which). The receptors were gathered from a woman aged 18-29 years with acute COVID-19. Each CDR3 is given with its conserved first and last residue. D genes are given only for firm matches. The size field is filled for only some rows; it gives once, few, many or a size class.

d_gene	abundance	v_gene	j_gene	CDR3nt	CDR3aa
-	once	TRBV7-3	TRBJ2-3	TGTGCCAGCAGCTCCCGTGGCGGGAGCACAGATACGCAGTATTTT	CASSSRGGSTDTQYF
TRBD2	-	TRBV28	TRBJ2-7	TGTGCCAGCAGTCAAAGGCGATCCACCGGGACTAGCGGGCTCTACGAGCAGTACTTC	CASSQRRSTGTSGLYEQYF
-	-	TRBV9	TRBJ1-1	TGTGCCAGCAGCCAACCGCAGGGCACTGAAGCTTTCTTT	CASSQPQGTEAFF
TRBD1	-	TRBV29-1	TRBJ1-2	TGCAGCGTGGTCAAAGGTCAGGGGGCTTTCTATGGCTACACCTTC	CSVVKGQGAFYGYTF
TRBD1	-	TRBV5-1	TRBJ2-7	TGCGCCAGCAGCACCGGACAGGGCTACTCCTACGAGCAGTACTTC	CASSTGQGYSYEQYF
TRBD1	-	TRBV6-5	TRBJ1-5	TGTGCCAGCAGTTCCCGGGACAGGGGTTCCAATCAGCCCCAGCATTTT	CASSSRDRGSNQPQHF
TRBD1	-	TRBV28	TRBJ1-1	TGTGCCAGCAGTCTAGGGACAGGGGTAACTGAAGCTTTCTTT	CASSLGTGVTEAFF
TRBD1	few	TRBV27	TRBJ1-2	TGTGCCAGCAGGCCGGACAGGGGGCTCTATGGCTACACCTTC	CASRPDRGLYGYTF
-	-	TRBV6-5	TRBJ1-1	TGTGCCAGCGCCTATGCGGGGTTTCCTAACACTGAAGCTTTCTTT	CASAYAGFPNTEAFF
TRBD1	-	TRBV28	TRBJ1-2	TGTGCCAGCAGTTTGGGACAGAGCTATGGCTACACCTTC	CASSLGQSYGYTF
-	-	TRBV27	TRBJ1-4	TGTGCCAGCAGTTTATCGTCTAAAGCAACTAATGAAAAACTGTTTTTT	CASSLSSKATNEKLFF
-	-	TRBV10-1	TRBJ1-5	TGCGCCAGCAGTGGAGGTCCGGGTCAGCCCCAGCATTTT	CASSGGPGQPQHF
TRBD2	-	TRBV28	TRBJ2-2	TGTGCCAGCAGCGGAGCGGGAGTCAACACCGGGGAGCTGTTTTTT	CASSGAGVNTGELFF
TRBD2	-	TRBV6-4	TRBJ2-1	TGTGCCAGCAGTGACCGCGCTAGCGGGAGAAATGAGCAGTTCTTC	CASSDRASGRNEQFF
TRBD1	-	TRBV9	TRBJ2-2	TGTGCCAGCAGCGTAGCAGGGGGATCTAACACCGGGGAGCTGTTTTTT	CASSVAGGSNTGELFF
-	-	TRBV2	TRBJ2-7	TGTGCCAGCTTGCGGGACTACGAGCAGTACTTC	CASLRDYEQYF
-	-	TRBV19	TRBJ1-6	TGTGCCAGCACGCAGGGGAGCTCCTATAATTCACCCCTCCACTTT	CASTQGSSYNSPLHF
-	-	TRBV28	TRBJ1-3	TGTGCCAGCAGTTTAGGCCCGCTCTCTGGAAACACCATATATTTT	CASSLGPLSGNTIYF
-	many	TRBV7-2	TRBJ1-6	TGTGCCAGCAGCTTAGGGGGGCGACGGAGAGGATTACCCCTCCACTTT	CASSLGGRRRGLPLHF
-	-	TRBV5-4	TRBJ1-1	TGTGCCAGCAGCTTGGACAGTATGAACACTGAAGCTTTCTTT	CASSLDSMNTEAFF
TRBD2	-	TRBV10-3	TRBJ2-3	TGTGCCATCAGAGTAACCGGGACTAGCGTCACAGATACGCAGTATTTT	CAIRVTGTSVTDTQYF
TRBD2	once	TRBV3-1/TRBV3-2	TRBJ2-7	TGTGCCAGCAGCCAAGATTTGGGCCGCGGGAGCCGCTCCTACGAGCAGTACTTC	CASSQDLGRGSRSYEQYF
TRBD2	-	TRBV3-1/TRBV3-2	TRBJ2-5	TGTGCCAGCAGCCCTAGGACTAGCGGCCAAGAGACCCAGTACTTC	CASSPRTSGQETQYF
TRBD2	-	TRBV9	TRBJ2-1	TGTGCCAGCAGCGATACTAGCGGGAGGATCTATGAGCAGTTCTTC	CASSDTSGRIYEQFF
TRBD2	few	TRBV5-1	TRBJ2-1	TGCGCCAGCAGCTTGGCTAGCGGGAGCTGGGAGCAGTTCTTC	CASSLASGSWEQFF
TRBD1	-	TRBV27	TRBJ2-7	TGTGCCAGCACTCCGGGACAGGGCATCGGCGAGCAGTACTTC	CASTPGQGIGEQYF
TRBD1	-	TRBV24-1	TRBJ1-2	TGTGCCACCAGTGATCCGGGACAGGGAAAGGATGGCTACACCTTC	CATSDPGQGKDGYTF
-	-	TRBV6-1	TRBJ2-7	TGTGCCAGCAGTGAAACAGACGATTCCTACGAGCAGTACTTC	CASSETDDSYEQYF
-	-	TRBV13	TRBJ1-2	TGTGCCAGCAGCTTTGGACAGCGAGCTAACTATGGCTACACCTTC	CASSFGQRANYGYTF
TRBD2	-	TRBV24-1	TRBJ2-1	TGTGCCACCAGTGTCTCCCTAGCGGGAGGGTATGAGCAGTTCTTC	CATSVSLAGGYEQFF
-	few	TRBV28	TRBJ1-1	TGTGCCAGCAGTTTAAGCAGGATGCAAACTGAAGCTTTCTTT	CASSLSRMQTEAFF
-	once	TRBV27	TRBJ1-1	TGTGCCAGCAGTTTATTGGCCTATGGGGAGGCCACTGAAGCTTTCTTT	CASSLLAYGEATEAFF
TRBD1	-	TRBV27	TRBJ2-6	TGTGCCAGCAGTTTGGGACAGCGGTCGAGGGGGGCCAACGTCCTGACTTTC	CASSLGQRSRGANVLTF
TRBD2	-	TRBV10-3	TRBJ2-3	TGTGCCGCCGGGAGGGGCCCAGATACGCAGTATTTT	CAAGRGPDTQYF
TRBD2	-	TRBV11-2	TRBJ2-1	TGTGCCAGCAGCGGCGGGAGTTCCTACAATGAGCAGTTCTTC	CASSGGSSYNEQFF
-	-	TRBV10-1	TRBJ1-4	TGCGCCAGCAGTGAGTCCGGACAGAATGAAAAACTGTTTTTT	CASSESGQNEKLFF
TRBD1	-	TRBV28	TRBJ1-3	TGTGCCAGCAGTGGCCTCCGGGACAGGGCCGAAAACACCATATATTTT	CASSGLRDRAENTIYF
TRBD1	-	TRBV25-1	TRBJ2-7	TGTGCCAGCAGTTTCACAGGGGTCTACGAGCAGTACTTC	CASSFTGVYEQYF
TRBD2	-	TRBV27	TRBJ2-1	TGTGCCAGCAGTCTGATTACTAGCGGGAGAAATGGTGAGCAGTTCTTC	CASSLITSGRNGEQFF
-	-	TRBV9	TRBJ2-3	TGTGCCAGCAGCCCTAGTGGGGCAGGGTACACAGATACGCAGTATTTT	CASSPSGAGYTDTQYF
TRBD1	-	TRBV6-5	TRBJ1-2	TGTGCCAGCAGGAAAACCGGGACAGAGTATGGCTACACCTTC	CASRKTGTEYGYTF
-	-	TRBV3-1/TRBV3-2	TRBJ2-1	TGTGCCAGCACCAACCTCGGGACAGGTGGGACTAGCTCCCCGAAGGGGGAGCAGTTCTTC	CASTNLGTGGTSSPKGEQFF
-	-	TRBV3-1/TRBV3-2	TRBJ2-5	TGTGCCAGCAGCCAAGTTCGGGCGGGTACAGGGTCAGGAGAGACCCAGTACTTC	CASSQVRAGTGSGETQYF
-	once	TRBV24-1	TRBJ1-2	TGTGCCACCAGTGAGGGCAGTTACTATGGCTACACCTTC	CATSEGSYYGYTF